Sequencing of this T cell receptor (beta chain) was carried out in a study of graft-versus-host responses after intestinal transplantation. Study-level background: Every one of the recipients received anti-thymocyte globulin induction and afterwards took tacrolimus and steroids for around 3 years. Findings of the study overall: High graft-versus-host to host-versus-graft clonal ratios were found in allografts of patients who had graft-donor T cell macrochimerism.

The CDR3 loop spans 11 amino acids. In germline, CDR1 is MDHEN, CDR2 SYDVKM. Deletions cut 8 bases from V and 3 bases from J, with 7 bases between. TCRdb keeps only in-frame clones here, not all; method: immunoSEQ multiplex PCR. The sample shows 95,000 to 110,000 clones, roughly 87% of them seen only once. Worth noting for this clone: Antigen: not known.

This specimen consisted of unstimulated CD4+ T cells sorted from spleen or lymph node cells, obtained before intestinal transplant. This TCR derives from a human donor who received an intestinal transplant. The gene calls are TRBV28 and TRBJ1-1; the D gene is possibly TRBD1 (6 bases). CDR3 DNA: TGTGCCAGCCAGGGGTACACTGAAGCTTTCTTT. It is translated as CASQGYTEAFF.